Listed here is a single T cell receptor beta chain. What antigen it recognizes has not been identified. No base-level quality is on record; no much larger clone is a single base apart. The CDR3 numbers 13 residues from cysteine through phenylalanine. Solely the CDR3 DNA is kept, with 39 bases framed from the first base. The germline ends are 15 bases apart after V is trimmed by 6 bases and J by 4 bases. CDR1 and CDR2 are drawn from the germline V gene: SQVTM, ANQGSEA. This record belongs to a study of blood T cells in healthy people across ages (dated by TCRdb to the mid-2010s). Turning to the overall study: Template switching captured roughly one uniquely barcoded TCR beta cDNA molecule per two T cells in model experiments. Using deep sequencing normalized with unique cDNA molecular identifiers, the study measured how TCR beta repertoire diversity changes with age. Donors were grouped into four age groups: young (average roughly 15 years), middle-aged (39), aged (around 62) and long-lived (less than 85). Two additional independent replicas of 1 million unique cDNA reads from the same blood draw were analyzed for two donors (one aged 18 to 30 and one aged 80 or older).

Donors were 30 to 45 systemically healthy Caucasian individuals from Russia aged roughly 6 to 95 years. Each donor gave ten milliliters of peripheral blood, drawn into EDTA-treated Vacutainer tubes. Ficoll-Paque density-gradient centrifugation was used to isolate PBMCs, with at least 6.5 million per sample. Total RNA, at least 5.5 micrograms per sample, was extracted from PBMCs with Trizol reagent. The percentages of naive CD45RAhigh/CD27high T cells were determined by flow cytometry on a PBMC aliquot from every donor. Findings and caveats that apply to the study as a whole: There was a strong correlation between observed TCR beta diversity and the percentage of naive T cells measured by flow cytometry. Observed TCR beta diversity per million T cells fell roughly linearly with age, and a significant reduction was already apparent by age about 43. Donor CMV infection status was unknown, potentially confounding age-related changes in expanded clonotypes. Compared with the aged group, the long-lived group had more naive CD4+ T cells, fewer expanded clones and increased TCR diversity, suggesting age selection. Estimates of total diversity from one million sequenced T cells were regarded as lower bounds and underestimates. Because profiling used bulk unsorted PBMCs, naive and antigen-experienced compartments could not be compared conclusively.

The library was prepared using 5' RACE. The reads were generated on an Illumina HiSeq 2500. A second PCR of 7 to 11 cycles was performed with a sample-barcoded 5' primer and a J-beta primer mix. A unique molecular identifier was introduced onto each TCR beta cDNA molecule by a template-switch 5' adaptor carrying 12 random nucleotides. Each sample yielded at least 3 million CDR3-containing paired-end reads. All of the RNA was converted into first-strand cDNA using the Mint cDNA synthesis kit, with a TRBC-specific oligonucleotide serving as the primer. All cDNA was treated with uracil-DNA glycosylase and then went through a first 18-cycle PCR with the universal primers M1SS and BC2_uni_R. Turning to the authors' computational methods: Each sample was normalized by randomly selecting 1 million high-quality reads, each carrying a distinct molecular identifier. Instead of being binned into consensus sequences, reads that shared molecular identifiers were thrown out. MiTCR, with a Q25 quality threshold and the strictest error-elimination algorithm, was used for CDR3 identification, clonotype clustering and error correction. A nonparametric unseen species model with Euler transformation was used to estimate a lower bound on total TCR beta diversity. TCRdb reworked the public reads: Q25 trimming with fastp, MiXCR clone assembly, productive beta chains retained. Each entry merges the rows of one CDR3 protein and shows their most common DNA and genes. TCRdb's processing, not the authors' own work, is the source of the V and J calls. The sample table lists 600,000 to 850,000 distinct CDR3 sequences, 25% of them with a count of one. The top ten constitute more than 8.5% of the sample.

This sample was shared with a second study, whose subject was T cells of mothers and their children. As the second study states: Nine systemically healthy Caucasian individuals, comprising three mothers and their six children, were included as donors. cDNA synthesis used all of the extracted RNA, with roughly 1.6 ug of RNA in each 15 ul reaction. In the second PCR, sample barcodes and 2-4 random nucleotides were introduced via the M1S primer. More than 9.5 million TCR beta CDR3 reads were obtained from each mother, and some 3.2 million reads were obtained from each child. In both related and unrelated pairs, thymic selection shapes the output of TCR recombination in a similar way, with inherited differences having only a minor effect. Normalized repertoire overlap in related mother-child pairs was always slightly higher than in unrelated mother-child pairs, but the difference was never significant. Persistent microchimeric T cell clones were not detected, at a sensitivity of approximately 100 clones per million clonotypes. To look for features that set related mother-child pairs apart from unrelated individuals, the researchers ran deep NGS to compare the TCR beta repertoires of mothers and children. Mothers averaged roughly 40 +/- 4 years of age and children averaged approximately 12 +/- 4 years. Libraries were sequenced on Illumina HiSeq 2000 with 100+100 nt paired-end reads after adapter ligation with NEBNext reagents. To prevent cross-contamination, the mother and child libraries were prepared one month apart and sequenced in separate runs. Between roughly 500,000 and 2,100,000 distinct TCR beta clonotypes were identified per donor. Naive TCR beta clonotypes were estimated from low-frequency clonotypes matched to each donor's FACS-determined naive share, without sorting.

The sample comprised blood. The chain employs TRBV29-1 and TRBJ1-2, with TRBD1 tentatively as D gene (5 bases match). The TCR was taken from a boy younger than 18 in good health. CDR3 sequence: CSVETGASYGYTF. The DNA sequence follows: TGCAGCGTCGAAACAGGAGCGTCCTATGGCTACACCTTC.